Listed here is a single T cell receptor (beta chain). This specimen includes other DNA sequences encoding the same CDR3. Using immunoSEQ multiplex PCR, the repertoire was profiled, and TCRdb retains in-frame clones only, with some absent. Of under 95,000 clones in the sample, around 94% were seen once. This sample was taken from a study of technical replicates of blood from a few donors. Germline V gives CDR1 SGHRS, CDR2 YFSETQ. V lost 4 bases and J lost 5; bases outside the gene matches: 3. The CDR3 sequence is 13 residues long. Sequenced sample: T cells isolated from PBMCs. The source of this sequence is a human donor in good health. The V gene is TRBV5-1, the J gene TRBJ1-2, with TRBD1 matching 9 bases. In DNA, the CDR3 is TGCGCCAGCAGCCTCGGGACAGGGTATGGCTACACCTTC. The encoded protein is CASSLGTGYGYTF.